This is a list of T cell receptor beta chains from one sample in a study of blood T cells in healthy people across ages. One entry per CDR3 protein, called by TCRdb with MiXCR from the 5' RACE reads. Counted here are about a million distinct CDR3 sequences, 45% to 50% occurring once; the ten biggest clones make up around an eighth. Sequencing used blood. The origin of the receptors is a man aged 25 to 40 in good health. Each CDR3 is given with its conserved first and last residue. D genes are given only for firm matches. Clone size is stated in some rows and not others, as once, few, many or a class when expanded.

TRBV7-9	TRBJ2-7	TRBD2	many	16	CASSPTGTSVTYEQYF	TGTGCCAGCAGCCCCACCGGGACTAGCGTTACCTACGAGCAGTACTTC
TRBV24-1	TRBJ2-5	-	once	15	CATSDPGAVGNEQYF	TGTGCCACCAGTGATCCCGGGGCAGTCGGCAATGAGCAGTACTTC
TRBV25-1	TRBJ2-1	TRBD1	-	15	CASSDPGGNYNEQFF	TGTGCCAGCAGTGATCCAGGGGGTAACTACAATGAGCAGTTCTTC
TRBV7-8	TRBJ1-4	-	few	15	CASSLGGGIREKLFF	TGTGCCAGCAGCTTAGGAGGTGGGATTCGTGAAAAACTGTTTTTT
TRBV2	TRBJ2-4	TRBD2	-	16	CASSEGTSGGGDIQYF	TGTGCCAGCAGTGAAGGGACTAGCGGGGGGGGAGACATTCAGTACTTC
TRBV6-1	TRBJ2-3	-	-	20	CASSEAGVLQQDLNADTQYF	TGTGCCAGCAGTGAAGCGGGGGTACTTCAGCAGGATCTTAACGCAGATACGCAGTATTTT
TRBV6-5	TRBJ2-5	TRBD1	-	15	CASSYSTGQQETQYF	TGTGCCAGCAGTTACTCGACAGGGCAGCAAGAGACCCAGTACTTC
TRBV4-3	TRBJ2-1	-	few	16	CASSQDVAGSLDEQFF	TGCGCCAGCAGCCAAGATGTCGCAGGGTCGTTGGATGAGCAGTTCTTC
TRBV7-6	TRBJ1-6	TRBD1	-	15	CASSLAGQGYSPLHF	TGTGCCAGCAGCTTAGCGGGACAGGGTTATTCACCCCTCCACTTT
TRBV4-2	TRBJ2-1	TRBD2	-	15	CASSKTSGGPNEQFF	TGTGCCAGCAGTAAGACTAGCGGGGGCCCAAATGAGCAGTTCTTC
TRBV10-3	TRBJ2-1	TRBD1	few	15	CAIRETGTGVNEQFF	TGTGCCATCAGAGAGACCGGGACAGGGGTCAATGAGCAGTTCTTC
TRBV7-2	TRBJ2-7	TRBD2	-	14	CASTFSGGAHEQYF	TGTGCCAGCACCTTCAGCGGGGGGGCCCACGAGCAGTACTTC
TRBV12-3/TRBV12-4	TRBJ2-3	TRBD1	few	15	CASRRQGARGDTQYF	TGTGCCAGCAGAAGACAGGGGGCACGGGGAGATACGCAGTATTTT
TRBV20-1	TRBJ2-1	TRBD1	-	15	CSARTTGGPGGEQFF	TGCAGTGCTAGAACGACAGGGGGCCCAGGGGGTGAGCAGTTCTTC
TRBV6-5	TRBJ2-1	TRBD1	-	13	CASRPTGANEQFF	TGTGCCAGCAGGCCTACAGGGGCCAATGAGCAGTTCTTC
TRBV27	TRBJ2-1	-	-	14	CASSPLRENNEQFF	TGTGCCAGCAGTCCCCTTCGTGAAAACAATGAGCAGTTCTTC
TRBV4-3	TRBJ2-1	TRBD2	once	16	CASSQDWSGGYNEQFF	TGCGCCAGCAGCCAAGACTGGAGCGGGGGGTACAATGAGCAGTTCTTC
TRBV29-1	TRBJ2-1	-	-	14	CSVRAGHRNNEQFF	TGCAGCGTTCGTGCGGGGCATAGGAACAATGAGCAGTTCTTC
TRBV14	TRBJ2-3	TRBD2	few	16	CASSQSLAGLGGTQYF	TGTGCCAGCAGCCAGTCACTAGCGGGCCTCGGGGGAACGCAGTATTTT
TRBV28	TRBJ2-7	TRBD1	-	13	CASGTGPTYEQYF	TGTGCCAGCGGGACAGGGCCAACCTACGAGCAGTACTTC
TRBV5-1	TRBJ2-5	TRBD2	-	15	CASSTFSGDGETQYF	TGCGCCAGCAGCACCTTTAGCGGGGACGGGGAGACCCAGTACTTC
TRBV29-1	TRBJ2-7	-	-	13	CSVEGQRPDEQYF	TGCAGCGTTGAAGGGCAGAGGCCTGACGAGCAGTACTTC
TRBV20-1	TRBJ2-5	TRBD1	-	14	CSASRDSGKETQYF	TGCAGTGCTAGTCGGGACAGTGGGAAAGAGACCCAGTACTTC
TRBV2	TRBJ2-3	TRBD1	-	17	CASSEIGQGAFTDTQYF	TGTGCCAGCAGTGAAATAGGACAGGGGGCATTCACAGATACGCAGTATTTT
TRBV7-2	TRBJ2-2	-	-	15	CASSSRIESTGGLFF	TGTGCCAGCAGCTCCCGGATAGAGAGCACCGGGGGGCTGTTTTTT
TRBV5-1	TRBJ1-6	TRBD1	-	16	CASSPITGTGHSPLHF	TGCGCCAGCAGCCCTATTACCGGGACAGGGCATTCACCCCTCCACTTT
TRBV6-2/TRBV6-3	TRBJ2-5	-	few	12	CASSPDGKTQYF	TGTGCCAGCAGTCCGGACGGGAAGACCCAGTACTTC
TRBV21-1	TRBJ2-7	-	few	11	CASTGVYEQYF	TGTGCCAGCACGGGGGTATACGAGCAGTACTTC
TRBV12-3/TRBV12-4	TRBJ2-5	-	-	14	CASKPAGDSETQYF	TGTGCCAGCAAGCCAGCAGGGGATTCCGAGACCCAGTACTTC
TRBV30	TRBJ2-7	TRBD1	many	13	CAWSGQGASEQYF	TGTGCCTGGAGTGGACAGGGGGCTTCCGAGCAGTACTTC
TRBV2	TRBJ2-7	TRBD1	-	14	CASGDSPKTYEQYF	TGTGCCAGCGGGGACAGCCCTAAAACATACGAGCAGTACTTC
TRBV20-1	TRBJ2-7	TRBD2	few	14	CSARDRRGNYEQYF	TGCAGTGCTAGAGACCGGCGGGGGAACTACGAGCAGTACTTC
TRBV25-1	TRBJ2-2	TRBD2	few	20	CASSEYLRGLAASNTGELFF	TGTGCCAGCAGTGAATATTTAAGGGGACTAGCCGCTTCGAACACCGGGGAGCTGTTTTTT
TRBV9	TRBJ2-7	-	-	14	CASSVPGIEGEQYF	TGTGCCAGCAGCGTACCGGGGATAGAGGGCGAGCAGTACTTC
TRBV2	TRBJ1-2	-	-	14	CASTVTTDRYGYTF	TGTGCCAGCACGGTTACCACTGACCGCTATGGCTACACCTTC
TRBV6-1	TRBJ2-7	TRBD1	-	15	CASSDPDRASYEQYF	TGTGCCAGCAGTGACCCGGACAGGGCCAGTTACGAGCAGTACTTC